This TCR beta chain comes out of a study of breast tumors, draining lymph nodes, adjacent tissues. Overall study results and limits: Tumor T cell lymph node origin was a supported hypothesis, not proven. Most tumor T cells seemingly derive from lymph node, then expand in tumor.

As for this clonotype: What it binds is not known.

The lymph nodes were axillary draining lymph nodes from breast cancer patients. Trimming took 1 base from V and 0 from J, leaving 10 bases between them. The CDR3 spans 17 residues. Germline-derived CDR1 and CDR2 are LNHNV and YYDKDF (reference sequence). Using its own MiXCR run on the multiplex PCR reads, TCRdb lists one record per CDR3 protein. The sample includes about 180,000 distinct CDR3 sequences, around a third seen only once; the top ten take 4% to 5.5%. The specimen was axillary lymph node tissue. The chain is built from TRBV15 and TRBJ2-6; D uncertain. This TCR derives from a female donor with breast cancer. Some clones in this sample may be carry-over from other donors' samples. The CDR3 is CATSRAGLCSGANVLTF. The CDR3 bases are TGTGCCACCAGCAGAGCCGGGCTGTGCTCTGGGGCCAACGTCCTGACTTTC.